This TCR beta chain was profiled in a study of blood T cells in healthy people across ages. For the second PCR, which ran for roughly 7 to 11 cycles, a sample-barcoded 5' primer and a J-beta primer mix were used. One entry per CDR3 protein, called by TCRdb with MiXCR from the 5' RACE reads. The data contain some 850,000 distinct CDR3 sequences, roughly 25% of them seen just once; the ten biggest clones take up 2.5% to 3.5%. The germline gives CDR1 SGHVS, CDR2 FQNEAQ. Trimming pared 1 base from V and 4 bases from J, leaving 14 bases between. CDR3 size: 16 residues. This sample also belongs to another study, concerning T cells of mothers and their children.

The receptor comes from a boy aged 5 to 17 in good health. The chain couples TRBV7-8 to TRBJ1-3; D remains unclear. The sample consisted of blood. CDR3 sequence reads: CASSLVLSGKGNTIYF. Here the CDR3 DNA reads TGTGCCAGCAGCTTAGTCTTGTCGGGGAAAGGAAACACCATATATTTT. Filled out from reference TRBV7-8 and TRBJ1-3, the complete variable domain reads GAGVSQSPRYKVAKRGQDVALRCDPISGHVSLFWYQQALGQGPEFLTYFQNEAQLDKSGLPSDRFFAERPEGSVSTLKIQRTQQEDSAVYLCASSLVLSGKGNTIYFGEGSWLTVV.